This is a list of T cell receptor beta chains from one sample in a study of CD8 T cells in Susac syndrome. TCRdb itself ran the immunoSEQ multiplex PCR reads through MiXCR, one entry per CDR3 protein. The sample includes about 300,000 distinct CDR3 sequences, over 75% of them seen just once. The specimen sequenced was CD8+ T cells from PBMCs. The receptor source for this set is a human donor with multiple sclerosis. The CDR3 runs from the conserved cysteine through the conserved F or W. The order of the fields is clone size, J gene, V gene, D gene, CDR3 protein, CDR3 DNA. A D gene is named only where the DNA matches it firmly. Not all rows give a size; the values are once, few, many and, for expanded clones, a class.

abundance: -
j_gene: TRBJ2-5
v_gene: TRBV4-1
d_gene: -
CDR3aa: CASSLLAGAPKYF
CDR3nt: TGCGCCAGCAGCTTATTGGCCGGGGCACCTAAGTACTTC

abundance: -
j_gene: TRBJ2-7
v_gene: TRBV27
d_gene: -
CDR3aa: CASSLSREHEQYF
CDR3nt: TGTGCCAGCAGTTTATCTCGGGAACACGAGCAGTACTTC

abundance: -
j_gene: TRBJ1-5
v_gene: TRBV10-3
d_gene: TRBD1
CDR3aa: CAISEDRAQPQHF
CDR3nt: TGTGCCATCAGTGAAGACAGGGCACAGCCCCAGCATTTT

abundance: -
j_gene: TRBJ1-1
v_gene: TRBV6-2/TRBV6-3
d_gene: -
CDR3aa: CASSYWQGNTEAFF
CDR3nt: TGTGCCAGCAGTTACTGGCAGGGAAACACTGAAGCTTTCTTT

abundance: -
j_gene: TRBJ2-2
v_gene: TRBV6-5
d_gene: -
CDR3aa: CASSYDNTVTGELFF
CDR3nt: TGTGCCAGCAGTTACGACAACACGGTCACCGGGGAGCTGTTTTTT

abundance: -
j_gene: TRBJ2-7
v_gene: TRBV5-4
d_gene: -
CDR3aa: CASSFLGGTYEQYF
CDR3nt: TGTGCCAGCAGCTTTCTAGGGGGAACCTACGAGCAGTACTTC

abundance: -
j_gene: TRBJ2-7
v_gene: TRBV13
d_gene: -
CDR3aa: CASSLEGPYYEQYF
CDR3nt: TGTGCCAGCAGCTTGGAAGGCCCTTACTACGAGCAGTACTTC

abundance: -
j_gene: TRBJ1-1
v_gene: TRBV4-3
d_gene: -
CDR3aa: CASSQDPFGTGEGTEAFF
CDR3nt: TGCGCCAGCAGCCAAGATCCTTTCGGCACGGGGGAGGGCACTGAAGCTTTCTTT

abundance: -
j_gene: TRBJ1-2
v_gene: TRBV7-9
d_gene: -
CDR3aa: CASSRVESYGYTF
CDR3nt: TGTGCCAGCAGCCGCGTCGAGTCCTATGGCTACACCTTC

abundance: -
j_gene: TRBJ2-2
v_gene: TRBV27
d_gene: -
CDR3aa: CASSLLDGTGELFF
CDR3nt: TGTGCCAGCAGTTTACTGGACGGGACCGGGGAGCTGTTTTTT

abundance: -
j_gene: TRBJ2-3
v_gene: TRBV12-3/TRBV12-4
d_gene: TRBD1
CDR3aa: CASADGDSLDTQYF
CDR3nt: TGTGCCAGCGCAGATGGGGACAGTCTAGATACGCAGTATTTT

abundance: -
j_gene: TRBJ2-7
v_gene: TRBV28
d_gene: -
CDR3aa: CASSPGAMGKYEQYF
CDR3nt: TGTGCCAGCAGTCCTGGGGCGATGGGGAAATACGAGCAGTACTTC

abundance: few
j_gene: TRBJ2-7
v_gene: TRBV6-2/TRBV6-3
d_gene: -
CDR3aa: CASSYDGGTGYEQYF
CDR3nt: TGTGCCAGCAGTTACGATGGGGGGACTGGCTACGAGCAGTACTTC

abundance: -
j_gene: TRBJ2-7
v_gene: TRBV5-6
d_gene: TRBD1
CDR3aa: CASKLVPGTGRDEQYF
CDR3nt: TGTGCCAGCAAACTAGTTCCCGGGACAGGGAGGGACGAGCAGTACTTC